This T cell receptor (beta chain) was recorded in a study of OX40 agonist ivuxolimab in advanced cancers. Study results and caveats: Relative to CD4+, CD8+ T cells held more expanded clones on average.

The CDR3 runs to 13 residues. J gave up 5 bases and V 4 bases, and 4 bases lay outside the gene matches. Germline V CDR1 and CDR2: SGHTA, FQGNSA. Only in-frame clones appear in the TCRdb table, and some are missing; sequencing was by immunoSEQ multiplex PCR. Here the sample spans 65,000 to 95,000 clones, 75% to 90% being singletons. About this clone itself: Its antigen is not identified.

This sample comprised CD4+ or CD8+ T cells sorted from blood, obtained in a trial of the OX40 agonist ivuxolimab. The receptor was isolated from an adult with an advanced solid tumor such as melanoma, head and neck, liver or kidney cancer. This rearrangement joins TRBV7-2 to TRBJ2-5, with TRBD1 identical over 7 bases. Written as DNA, the CDR3 is TGTGCCAGCAGCTCAAAACAGGGGGAGACCCAGTACTTC. Translating it yields CASSSKQGETQYF.